The T cell receptor beta chain under discussion was sequenced for a study of blood T cell repertoires in COVID-19. For the study at large: PBMCs, B-cell-depleted T cells, or T cells were the source of the cDNA or gDNA that made up the material.

The authors' processing: Amplifying reference gene primers gave estimates of nucleated cell counts. The method was immunoSEQ multiplex PCR; TCRdb's version includes in-frame clones alone and lacks a portion of them. The V and J calls and the clone size are those of that table, but D and trimming were determined from the DNA. The sample has 250,000 to 350,000 clones, more than 80% seen once. After removal of 6 bases from V and 13 bases from J, the junction contained 15 bases not matched to a gene. CDR3 length equals 13 residues. The germline gives CDR1 SQVTM, CDR2 ANQGSEA. The chain combines TRBV29-1 with TRBJ1-2, with 9 bases that match TRBD1. The sample comprised peripheral blood. The clonotype was recovered from a woman aged 30 to 39 with COVID-19, enrolled during active disease. CDR3: CSVPGTGITRLTF. CDR3 nucleotide sequence: TGCAGCGTCCCCGGGACAGGGATTACGCGACTCACCTTC.